This TCR beta chain derives from a study of neurological immune-mediated disorders. Time point of the sample: longitudinal time-point 3. This clonotype was counted ten times or more. The CDR3 loop spans 14 amino acids. Germline V lookup: CDR1 SGHVS, CDR2 FNYEAQ. J lost 4 bases, V lost 5 bases, and 5 bases had no gene match. TCRdb re-analysed the 5' RACE reads in MiXCR, keeping a single row per CDR3 protein. The sample has some 89,000 distinct CDR3 sequences; around 4.5% are singletons. V usage is TRBV7-6 and J usage is TRBJ2-1; TRBD1 matches at 7 bases. Sequencing was performed on PBMCs. This clonotype was obtained from a woman aged 55-69 years with multiple sclerosis. CDR3 sequence (DNA): TGTGCCAGCAGCCCGGACAGGTATTACAATGAGCAGTTCTTC. This translates into CASSPDRYYNEQFF.